This entry is about one T cell receptor (beta chain). What it recognizes is unknown. The data were obtained in a study of shared clonotypes between healthy human individuals. On the study more broadly: CD4 naive and memory got three plates each, CD8 naive two, CD8 memory one. The study's findings and limits: At large depth, rarefaction still showed sorted-subset sequencing to be incomplete. Shared clonotypes across all four donors exceeded non-shared ones in generation probability.

Assay: immunoSEQ multiplex PCR; the TCRdb copy retains only in-frame clones and omits some. The profile covers about 680,000 clones, with roughly nine tenths appearing a single time and about 24% taken by the ten largest. Selected positively for CCR7 and CD45RO-negative, naive CD8 cells excluded terminally differentiated effector memory CD45RA+ cells. Adult Caucasians living in Nashville, Tennessee made up all of the donors. Germline lookup yields CDR1 MDHEN and CDR2 SYDVKM. The CDR3 consists of 14 residues. The J segment lost 4 bases and the V segment lost 10 bases, leaving 7 bases of the junction unmatched.

The clonotype was recovered from a man aged 30 to 45 in good health. What was sequenced was naive CD8+ T cells sorted from blood. The rearrangement links TRBV28 to TRBJ2-2; 9 nucleotides align to TRBD1. The CDR3 sequence: CANSGTGSTGELFF. The CDR3 DNA reads TGTGCCAACAGCGGGACAGGGAGCACCGGGGAGCTGTTTTTT.